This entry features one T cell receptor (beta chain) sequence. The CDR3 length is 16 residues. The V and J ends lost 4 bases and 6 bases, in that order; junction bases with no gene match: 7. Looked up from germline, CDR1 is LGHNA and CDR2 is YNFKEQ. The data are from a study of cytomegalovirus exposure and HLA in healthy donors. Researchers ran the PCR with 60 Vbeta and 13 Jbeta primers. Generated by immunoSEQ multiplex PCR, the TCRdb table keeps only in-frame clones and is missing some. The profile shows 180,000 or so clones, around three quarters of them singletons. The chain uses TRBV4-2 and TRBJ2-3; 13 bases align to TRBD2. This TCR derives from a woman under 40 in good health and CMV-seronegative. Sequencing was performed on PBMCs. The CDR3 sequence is CASSPGTSGDLDTQYF. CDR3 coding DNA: TGTGCCAGCAGCCCCGGGACTAGCGGGGATTTGGATACGCAGTATTTT.